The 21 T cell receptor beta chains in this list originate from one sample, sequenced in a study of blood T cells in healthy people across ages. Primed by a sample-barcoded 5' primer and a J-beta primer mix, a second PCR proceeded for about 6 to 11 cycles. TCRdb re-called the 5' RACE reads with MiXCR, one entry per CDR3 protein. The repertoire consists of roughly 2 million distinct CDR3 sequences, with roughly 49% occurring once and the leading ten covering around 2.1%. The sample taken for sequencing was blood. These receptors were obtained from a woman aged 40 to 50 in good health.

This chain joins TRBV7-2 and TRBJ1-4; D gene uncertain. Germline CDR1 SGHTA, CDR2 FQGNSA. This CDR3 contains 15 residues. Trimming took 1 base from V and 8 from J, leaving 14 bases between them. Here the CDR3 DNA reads TGTGCCAGCAGCTTAGATGGGGTTGCCGGAGAAAAACTGTTTTTT. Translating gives CASSLDGVAGEKLFF.

The CDR3: CSARAPIQGPDTQYF. The DNA of the CDR3 is TGCAGTGCTAGAGCTCCCATACAGGGCCCAGATACGCAGTATTTT. The chain joins TRBV20-1 to TRBJ2-3, with TRBD1 as a possible D gene (6 bases). The CDR3 loop spans 15 amino acids. The germline CDR1 and CDR2 sequences are DFQATT and SNEGSKA (reference sequence). V lost 1 base and J lost 4, with 15 bases in between.

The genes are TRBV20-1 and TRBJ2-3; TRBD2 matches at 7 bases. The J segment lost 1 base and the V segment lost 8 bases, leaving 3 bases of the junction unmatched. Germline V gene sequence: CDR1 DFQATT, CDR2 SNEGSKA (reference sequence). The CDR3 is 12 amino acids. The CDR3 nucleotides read TGCAGTATTGCGGGGGGCACAGATACGCAGTATTTT. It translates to CSIAGGTDTQYF.

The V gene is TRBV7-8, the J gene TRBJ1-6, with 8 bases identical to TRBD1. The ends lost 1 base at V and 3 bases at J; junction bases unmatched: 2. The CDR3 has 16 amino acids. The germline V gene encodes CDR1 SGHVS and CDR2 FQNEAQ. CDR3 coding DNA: TGTGCCAGCAGCTTAGAGGGACAGGTCTATAATTCACCCCTCCACTTT. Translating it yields CASSLEGQVYNSPLHF.

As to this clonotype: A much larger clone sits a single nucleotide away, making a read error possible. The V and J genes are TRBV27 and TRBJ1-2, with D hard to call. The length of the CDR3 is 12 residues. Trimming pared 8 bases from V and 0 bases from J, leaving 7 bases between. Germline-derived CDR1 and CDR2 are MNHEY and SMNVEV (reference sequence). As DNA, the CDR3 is TGTGCCAGCGCAGACCCTAACTATGGCTACACCTTC. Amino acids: CASADPNYGYTF.

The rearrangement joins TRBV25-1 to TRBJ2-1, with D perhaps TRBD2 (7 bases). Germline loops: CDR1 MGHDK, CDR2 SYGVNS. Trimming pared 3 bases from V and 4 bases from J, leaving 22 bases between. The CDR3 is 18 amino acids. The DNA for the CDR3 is TGTGCCAGCAGTGATCGGGTGGGGGGGCCTGTCAGATACAATGAGCAGTTCTTC. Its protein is CASSDRVGGPVRYNEQFF.

Here the CDR3 reads CASSLQTGIAEQYF. In nucleotides, the CDR3 is TGCGCCAGCAGCCTCCAGACAGGGATAGCCGAGCAGTACTTC. The V call is TRBV5-1, the J call TRBJ2-7, with 7 bases fitting TRBD1. V shed 4 bases, J shed 6 bases, and the junction held 10 bases outside the gene matches. The CDR3 sequence is 14 residues long. Germline loops: CDR1 SGHRS, CDR2 YFSETQ.

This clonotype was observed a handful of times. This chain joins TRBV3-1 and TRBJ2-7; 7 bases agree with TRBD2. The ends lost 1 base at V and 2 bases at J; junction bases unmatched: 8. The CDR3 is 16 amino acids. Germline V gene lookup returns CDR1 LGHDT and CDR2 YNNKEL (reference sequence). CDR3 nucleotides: TGTGCCAGCAGCCAAGGATCCAGCGGGGCCCCCTACGAGCAGTACTTC. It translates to CASSQGSSGAPYEQYF.

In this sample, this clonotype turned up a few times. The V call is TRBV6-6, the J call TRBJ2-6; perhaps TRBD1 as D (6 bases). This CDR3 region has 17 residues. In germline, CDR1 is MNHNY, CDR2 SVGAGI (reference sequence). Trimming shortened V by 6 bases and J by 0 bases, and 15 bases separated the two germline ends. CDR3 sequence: CASSPGHFASGANVLTF. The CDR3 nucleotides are TGTGCCAGCAGCCCGGGACACTTCGCCTCTGGGGCCAACGTCCTGACTTTC.

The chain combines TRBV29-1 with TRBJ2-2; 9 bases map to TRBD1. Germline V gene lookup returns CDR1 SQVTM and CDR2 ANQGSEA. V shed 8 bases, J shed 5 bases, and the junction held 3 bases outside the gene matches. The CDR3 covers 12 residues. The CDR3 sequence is CSIGQGTGELFF. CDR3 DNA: TGCAGCATCGGACAGGGGACCGGGGAGCTGTTTTTT.

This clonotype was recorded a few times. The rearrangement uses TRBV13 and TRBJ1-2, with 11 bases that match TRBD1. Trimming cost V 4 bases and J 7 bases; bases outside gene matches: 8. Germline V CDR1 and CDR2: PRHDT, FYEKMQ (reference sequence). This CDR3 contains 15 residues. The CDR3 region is CASSSHRTGGGGYTF. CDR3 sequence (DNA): TGTGCCAGCAGCTCCCACCGGACAGGGGGCGGTGGCTACACCTTC.

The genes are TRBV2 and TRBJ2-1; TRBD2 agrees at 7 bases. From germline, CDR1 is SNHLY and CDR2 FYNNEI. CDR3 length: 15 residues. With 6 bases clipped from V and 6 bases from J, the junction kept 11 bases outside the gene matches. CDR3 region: CASRGLAELTNEQFF. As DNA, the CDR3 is TGTGCCAGCAGAGGTCTAGCGGAACTTACCAATGAGCAGTTCTTC. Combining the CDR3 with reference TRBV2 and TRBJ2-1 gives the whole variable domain EPEVTQTPSHQVTQMGQEVILRCVPISNHLYFYWYRQILGQKVEFLVSFYNNEISEKSEIFDDQFSVERPDGSNFTLKIRSTKLEDSAMYFCASRGLAELTNEQFFGPGTRLTVL.

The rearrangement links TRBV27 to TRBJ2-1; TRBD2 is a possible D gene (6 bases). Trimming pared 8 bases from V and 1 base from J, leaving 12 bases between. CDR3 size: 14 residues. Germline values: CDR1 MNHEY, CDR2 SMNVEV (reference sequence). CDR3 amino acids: CASRAGISYNEQFF. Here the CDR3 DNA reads TGTGCCAGCCGAGCGGGTATATCCTACAATGAGCAGTTCTTC.

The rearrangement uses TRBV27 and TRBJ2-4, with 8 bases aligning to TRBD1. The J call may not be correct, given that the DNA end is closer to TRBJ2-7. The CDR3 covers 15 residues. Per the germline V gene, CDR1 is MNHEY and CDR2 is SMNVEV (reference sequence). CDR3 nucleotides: TGTGCCAGCAGCTGTGTGGACAGGGTGGACTACGAGCAGTACTTC. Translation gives CASSCVDRVDYEQYF.

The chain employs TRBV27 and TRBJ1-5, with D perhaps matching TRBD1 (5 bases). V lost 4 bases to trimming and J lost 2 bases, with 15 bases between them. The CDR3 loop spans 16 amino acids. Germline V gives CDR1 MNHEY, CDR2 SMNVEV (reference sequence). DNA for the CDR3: TGTGCCAGCAGTTCTCGACCTATAGGGGGCAATCAGCCCCAGCATTTT. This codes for CASSSRPIGGNQPQHF.

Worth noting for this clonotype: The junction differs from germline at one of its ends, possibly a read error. This CDR3 reads CASSVRFGNTTYF. CDR3 sequence (DNA): TGTGCCAGCAGCGTTCGTTTTGGAAACACCACATATTTT. The rearrangement uses TRBV9 and TRBJ1-3; D is uncertain. CDR3 length: 13 residues. Germline V gene sequence: CDR1 SGDLS, CDR2 YYNGEE.

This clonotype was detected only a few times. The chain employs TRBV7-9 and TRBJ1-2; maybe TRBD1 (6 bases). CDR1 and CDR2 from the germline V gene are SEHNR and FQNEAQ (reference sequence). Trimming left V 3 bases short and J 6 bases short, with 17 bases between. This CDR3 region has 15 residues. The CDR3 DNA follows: TGTGCCAGCAGCTTGATCACAGGGCCCAGTGATGGCTACACCTTC. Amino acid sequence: CASSLITGPSDGYTF.

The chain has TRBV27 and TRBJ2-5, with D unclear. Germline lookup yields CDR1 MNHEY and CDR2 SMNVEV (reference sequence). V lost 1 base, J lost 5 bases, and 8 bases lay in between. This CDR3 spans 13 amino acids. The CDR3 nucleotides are TGTGCCAGCAGTTTATTTCCCCGGGAGACCCAGTACTTC. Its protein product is CASSLFPRETQYF.

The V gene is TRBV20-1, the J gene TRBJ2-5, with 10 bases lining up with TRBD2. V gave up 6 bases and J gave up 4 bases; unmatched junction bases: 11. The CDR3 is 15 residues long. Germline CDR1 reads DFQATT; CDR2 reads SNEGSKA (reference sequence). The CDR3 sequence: CSAHPRASGRETQYF. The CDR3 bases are TGCAGTGCCCACCCACGGGCTAGCGGGAGAGAGACCCAGTACTTC.

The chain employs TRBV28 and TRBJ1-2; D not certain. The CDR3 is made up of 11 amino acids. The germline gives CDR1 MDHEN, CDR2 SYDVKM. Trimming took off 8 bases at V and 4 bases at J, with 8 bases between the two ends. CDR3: CASGELYGYTF. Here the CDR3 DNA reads TGTGCCAGCGGCGAACTCTATGGCTACACCTTC.

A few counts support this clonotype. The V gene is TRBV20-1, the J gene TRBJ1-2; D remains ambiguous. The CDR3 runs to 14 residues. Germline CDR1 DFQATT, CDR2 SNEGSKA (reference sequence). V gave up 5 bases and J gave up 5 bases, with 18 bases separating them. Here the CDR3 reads CSAPAGATRYGYTF. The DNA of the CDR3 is TGCAGTGCTCCTGCTGGAGCCACGCGGTATGGCTACACCTTC.